The 13 T cell receptor beta chains below all came from one sample that was sequenced in a study of T cell repertoires in cytomegalovirus infection. TCRdb fed the reads into MiXCR, producing one record per CDR3 protein. The sample lists a few hundred thousand distinct CDR3 sequences, roughly 29% seen once, with around 20% in the top ten. Their specific antigens are unknown. Sequencing used cultured PBMCs, obtained from culture after CMV antigen stimulation. All receptors derive from a human donor in good health (CMV status not recorded). Some clones in this sample may be carry-over from other donors' samples.

This clonotype was counted only a few times. The chain couples TRBV24-1 to TRBJ2-1, with D perhaps matching TRBD1 (5 bases). The CDR3 consists of 16 residues. The ends were cut back, 3 bases at V and 0 bases at J, with 11 bases in the middle. CDR1 is KGHDR, CDR2 SFDVKD, per germline. The CDR3 sequence: CATSDLDTISYNEQFF. The CDR3 bases are TGTGCCACCAGTGATCTGGACACAATCTCCTACAATGAGCAGTTCTTC.

The sample holds a few counts of this clonotype. The V and J genes are TRBV4-2 and TRBJ2-7, with D possibly TRBD1 on 5 matching bases. Germline-derived CDR1 and CDR2 are LGHNA and YNFKEQ. The V end lost 0 bases, the J end lost 2 bases, and 8 bases lay between the germline ends. The CDR3 is made up of 14 amino acids. The CDR3 nucleotides read TGTGCCAGCAGCCAAGATACAGGCCCCTACGAGCAGTACTTC. Translation: CASSQDTGPYEQYF.

This chain uses TRBV18 with TRBJ2-5; D assignment may be TRBD1 or TRBD2 (6 bases each). This CDR3 region has 15 residues. The ends were cut back, 0 bases at V and 3 bases at J, with 11 bases in the middle. Germline values: CDR1 KGHSH, CDR2 LQKENI. CDR3 sequence (DNA): TGTGCCAGCTCACCACCAGGGGGAGGAGAAGAGACCCAGTACTTC. This sequence encodes CASSPPGGGEETQYF.

The chain couples TRBV9 to TRBJ1-6; no definite D call. V gave up 3 bases and J gave up 0 bases, with 10 bases separating them. The length of the CDR3 is 16 residues. Germline assignment: CDR1 SGDLS and CDR2 YYNGEE. DNA for the CDR3: TGTGCCAGCAGCGGAGGCAGGAGCTCCTATAATTCACCCCTCCACTTT. This codes for CASSGGRSSYNSPLHF. The whole variable domain, remainder taken from reference TRBV9 and TRBJ1-6, is DSGVTQTPKHLITATGQRVTLRCSPRSGDLSVYWYQQSLDQGLQFLIQYYNGEERAKGNILERFSAQQFPDLHSELNLSSLELGDSALYFCASSGGRSSYNSPLHFGNGTRLTVT.

The chain recombines TRBV6-6 with TRBJ2-1; no firm D call. The CDR3 extends over 13 amino acids. The germline V gene has CDR1 MNHNY and CDR2 SVGAGI (reference sequence). Trimming removed 0 bases at V and 5 bases at J, with 5 bases between. CDR3: CASSYSKNNEQFF. In DNA form, the CDR3 reads TGTGCCAGCAGTTACTCGAAGAACAATGAGCAGTTCTTC.

This clonotype has at least ten counts. The rearrangement links TRBV7-2 to TRBJ1-5; D is uncertain. Germline V gene data show CDR1 as SGHTA and CDR2 as FQGNSA. This CDR3 spans 15 amino acids. Trimming pared 3 bases from V and 0 bases from J, leaving 9 bases between. The CDR3 coding sequence is TGTGCCAGCAGCTTGGACGGTTATAGCAATCAGCCCCAGCATTTT. Its protein is CASSLDGYSNQPQHF. Looking up the rest from reference TRBV7-2 and TRBJ1-5 gives the full variable domain: GAGVSQSPSNKVTEKGKDVELRCDPISGHTALYWYRQSLGQGLEFLIYFQGNSAPDKSGLPSDRFSAERTGGSVSTLTIQRTQQEDSAVYLCASSLDGYSNQPQHFGDGTRLSIL.

In its sample, this clonotype was seen a few times. This chain joins TRBV12-3 or TRBV12-4 and TRBJ1-1; D not certain. V was trimmed by 7 bases and J by 0 bases, leaving 18 bases between them. The CDR3 length is 16 residues. CDR3 DNA sequence: TGTGCCAGCACCACAATCGAAGGCGGAATGAACACTGAAGCTTTCTTT. Its translation is CASTTIEGGMNTEAFF.

This clonotype was found a few times. The chain has TRBV4-1 and TRBJ2-2, with 8 bases lining up with TRBD1. The CDR3 consists of 17 residues. In germline, CDR1 is MGHRA, CDR2 YSYEKL. Trimming cost V 0 bases and J 6 bases; bases outside gene matches: 9. The CDR3 spells CASSQDSTGGRSGELFF. CDR3 coding DNA: TGCGCCAGCAGCCAAGATTCAACAGGGGGAAGGTCCGGGGAGCTGTTTTTT.

V usage is TRBV7-2 and J usage is TRBJ2-5, with D maybe TRBD1 (6 bases). This CDR3 contains 13 residues. Trimming left V 4 bases short and J 4 bases short, with 10 bases between. Germline V lookup: CDR1 SGHTA, CDR2 FQGNSA. CDR3 region: CASSSGDTETQYF. Here the CDR3 DNA reads TGTGCCAGCAGCTCTGGGGACACAGAGACCCAGTACTTC.

This clonotype was picked up many times. V and J are TRBV20-1 and TRBJ2-3, with D hard to call. Germline values: CDR1 DFQATT, CDR2 SNEGSKA (reference sequence). The CDR3 sequence is 15 residues long. V gave up 3 bases and J gave up 0 bases, with 13 bases separating them. The CDR3, as DNA: TGCAGTGCTAGTGTGCCCACGTTCAGCACAGATACGCAGTATTTT. Translated, it gives CSASVPTFSTDTQYF.

This rearrangement joins TRBV7-2 to TRBJ2-1, with 9 bases fitting TRBD2. Losses at the gene ends were 0 bases for V and 7 bases for J; bases not matched to a gene: 10. The CDR3 has 17 amino acids. CDR1 and CDR2 (germline): SGHTA, FQGNSA. The CDR3: CASSLARASGKGNEQFF. CDR3 nucleotides: TGTGCCAGCAGCTTAGCGAGGGCTAGCGGGAAGGGTAATGAGCAGTTCTTC. The full variable domain, its missing parts supplied by reference TRBV7-2 and TRBJ2-1, is GAGVSQSPSNKVTEKGKDVELRCDPISGHTALYWYRQSLGQGLEFLIYFQGNSAPDKSGLPSDRFSAERTGGSVSTLTIQRTQQEDSAVYLCASSLARASGKGNEQFFGPGTRLTVL.

This clonotype was observed at least ten times. The J gene is TRBJ2-1, the V gene TRBV7-6; 9 nucleotides match TRBD2. Germline trimming cut 4 bases from V and 6 bases from J; bases unmatched to any gene: 13. CDR3 length: 17 amino acids. Germline loops: CDR1 SGHVS, CDR2 FNYEAQ. The CDR3 loop is CASSSLGGGRGINEQFF. For the CDR3, the DNA is TGTGCCAGCAGCTCCCTCGGAGGCGGGAGGGGTATCAATGAGCAGTTCTTC.

The chain has TRBV4-2 and TRBJ2-3, with 9 bases fitting TRBD2. This CDR3 has 15 amino acids. Germline lookup yields CDR1 LGHNA and CDR2 YNFKEQ. V gave up 4 bases and J gave up 3 bases; unmatched junction bases: 5. This CDR3 reads CASSPYSGRTDTQYF. In DNA, the CDR3 is TGTGCCAGCAGCCCCTATAGCGGGAGAACAGATACGCAGTATTTT.